This T cell receptor beta chain was identified in a study of blood T cell repertoires in COVID-19. Study summary: Sites in the United States, Italy and Spain provided acute and convalescent COVID-19 samples. PBMCs, B-cell-depleted T cells, or T cells were the source of the cDNA or gDNA that made up the material.

This CDR3 contains 15 residues. Germline CDR1 and CDR2: MDHEN and SYDVKM. Between the trimmed V and J ends, which lost 3 bases and 1 base, there was a span of 12 bases. Authors' processing steps: Nucleated cell number was recorded as an estimate derived from reference gene primer amplification. The protocol was immunoSEQ multiplex PCR, while the TCRdb copy is restricted to in-frame clones and leaves out a portion. For V, J and clone size, that table is used; D and trimming come from the DNA. The sample shows approximately 96,000 clones, around nine tenths of them seen only once. Source material: peripheral blood. This chain connects TRBV28 to TRBJ2-5, with D perhaps matching TRBD2 (6 bases). This TCR was sampled from a man between 60 and 70 years old with acute or convalescent COVID-19. CDR3 DNA: TGTGCCAGCAGTTTTAGGGCTAGCGCCCAAGAGACCCAGTACTTC. Its protein product is CASSFRASAQETQYF.